Below, one T cell receptor (beta chain) is given with its context. The sample belongs to a study of CD8+CD57+ T cells in acquired aplastic anemia. On the study more broadly: DNA from sorted CD4+ and CD8+ cells averaged roughly 3.2 ug. On average, healthy donors gave approximately 10 million reads for CD4+ cells.

Genomic DNA served as template for TCR beta VDJ and CDR3 profiling. TCRdb re-called the reads through MiXCR, storing one row per CDR3 protein. The sample lists about 81,000 distinct CDR3 sequences, roughly half occurring once. The germline CDR1 and CDR2 sequences are SGHNT and YYREEE (reference sequence). The CDR3 has 18 amino acids. The J segment lost 0 bases and the V segment lost 3 bases, leaving 11 bases of the junction unmatched. The clonotype comes from a human donor in good health, serving as a control. This sequence joins TRBV5-4 and TRBJ1-5; 8 nucleotides match TRBD1. The sequenced material came from sorted CD4+, CD8+, or CD8+CD57+ T cells (not recorded which) from PBMCs. In DNA, the CDR3 is TGTGCCAGCAGCTCGGGACAGGTGGGACCTTATAGCAATCAGCCCCAGCATTTT. This translates into CASSSGQVGPYSNQPQHF.